Shown below are 31 T cell receptor beta chains from a single sample sequenced in a study of cytomegalovirus exposure and HLA in healthy donors. Both 60 Vbeta primers and 13 Jbeta primers went into the PCR. Using immunoSEQ multiplex PCR, the repertoire was profiled, and TCRdb retains in-frame clones only, with some absent. The sample records approximately 160,000 clones, around 83% being singletons. Sequenced: PBMCs. These TCRs come from a man over 45 in good health and CMV-seropositive.

The rearrangement links TRBV6-5 to TRBJ2-3; 9 bases align to TRBD1. There are 16 residues in the CDR3. The junction had 7 bases not matched to a gene; V was cut back by 2 bases and J by 4 bases. The V gene's germline CDR1 is MNHEY and CDR2 SVGAGI. CDR3 DNA: TGTGCCAGCAGTTACCCGGGACAGGGAATCGCAGATACGCAGTATTTT. This gives the protein CASSYPGQGIADTQYF.

The chain couples TRBV18 to TRBJ1-1; 7 nucleotides match TRBD1. CDR1 and CDR2 (germline): KGHSH, LQKENI. The CDR3 runs to 17 residues. J gave up 0 bases and V 4 bases, and 11 bases lay outside the gene matches. The CDR3 DNA reads TGTGCCAGCTCACTATCTTGGACAGGAGACATGAACACTGAAGCTTTCTTT. Translation: CASSLSWTGDMNTEAFF.

V and J are TRBV6-1 and TRBJ1-5, with TRBD1 matching over 11 bases. After removal of 4 bases from V and 5 bases from J, the junction contained 10 bases not matched to a gene. The germline CDR1 and CDR2 sequences are MNHNS and SASEGT. The CDR3 consists of 17 residues. Here the CDR3 reads CASSGTGTGGFYQPQHF. DNA for the CDR3: TGTGCCAGCAGTGGTACCGGGACAGGGGGATTCTATCAGCCCCAGCATTTT.

The chain recombines TRBV18 with TRBJ2-2; D gene unclear. The CDR3 is 15 amino acids. V shed 1 base and J shed 1 base, with 7 bases lying between them. Germline assignment: CDR1 KGHSH and CDR2 LQKENI. The CDR3 loop is CASSPRRGNTGELFF. The CDR3 DNA reads TGTGCCAGCTCACCACGCCGAGGGAACACCGGGGAGCTGTTTTTT.

The CDR3 DNA reads TGTGCCAGCTCACCTGGGGGGAACAATGAGCAGTTCTTC. It yields the protein CASSPGGNNEQFF. J is TRBJ2-1 and V is TRBV18, with a weak D call TRBD2 (6 bases). Germline CDR1 KGHSH, CDR2 LQKENI. V gave up 3 bases and J gave up 5 bases, with 8 bases separating them. The CDR3 covers 13 residues.

The count of this clone is one. The gene calls are TRBV11-3 and TRBJ2-7; 7 positions agree with TRBD1. V lost 6 bases and J lost 2; bases outside the gene matches: 10. This CDR3 is 15 amino acids long. The germline CDR1 and CDR2 sequences are SGHNT and YENEEA. The CDR3 loop is CASRNEKGAAYEQYF. CDR3 nucleotide sequence: TGTGCCAGCAGGAATGAAAAGGGGGCAGCCTACGAGCAGTACTTC.

This rearrangement joins TRBV5-1 to TRBJ1-4; 8 bases are a match to TRBD1. Germline lookup yields CDR1 SGHRS and CDR2 YFSETQ. Trimming at V came to 3 bases and at J to 8 bases, leaving 9 bases not matched to a gene. The CDR3 has 15 residues. CDR3 bases: TGCGCCAGCAGCTCTGCGCAGGGGGCGCAGGAAAAACTGTTTTTT. The encoded protein is CASSSAQGAQEKLFF.

This chain joins TRBV5-1 and TRBJ2-1; possible D gene TRBD1, 6 bases. Per germline, CDR1 SGHRS and CDR2 YFSETQ. This CDR3 region has 13 residues. Trimming took 2 bases from V and 4 from J, leaving 7 bases between them. CDR3 sequence (DNA): TGCGCCAGCAGCTTCCAGGGGTACAATGAGCAGTTCTTC. Translating gives CASSFQGYNEQFF.

The chain uses TRBV30 and TRBJ1-1; D may be TRBD1 (5 bases). V lost 3 bases and J lost 4, with 15 bases in between. Germline V gene lookup returns CDR1 GTSNPN and CDR2 SVGIG (reference sequence). The CDR3 covers 14 residues. The CDR3 reads CAWRPQGGGTEAFF. In nucleotides, the CDR3 is TGTGCCTGGAGACCGCAGGGAGGCGGCACTGAAGCTTTCTTT.

This sequence joins TRBV28 and TRBJ1-6; 8 nucleotides line up with TRBD1. This CDR3 region has 15 residues. J gave up 9 bases and V 6 bases, and 10 bases lay outside the gene matches. CDR1 is MDHEN, CDR2 SYDVKM, per germline. The CDR3 DNA reads TGTGCCAGCAGCACCAGGGACAGGCTAGGTTCACCCCTCCACTTT. Protein: CASSTRDRLGSPLHF.

The chain joins TRBV20-1 to TRBJ2-7, with 7 bases lining up with TRBD2. CDR1 is DFQATT, CDR2 SNEGSKA, per germline (reference sequence). This CDR3 contains 11 residues. The CDR3 DNA sequence: TGCAGGGGGTCGGGAGGCTACGAGCAGTACTTC. It yields the protein CRGSGGYEQYF.

This clone has only a few counts. The chain links TRBV7-6 to TRBJ2-1, with 7 nucleotides matching TRBD2. The CDR3 loop spans 16 amino acids. Germline loops: CDR1 SGHVS, CDR2 FNYEAQ. The trim removed 3 bases at V and 4 bases at J, leaving 9 bases unmatched. CDR3 region: CASSFLAGEAYNEQFF. The CDR3 coding sequence is TGTGCCAGCAGCTTCTTGGCGGGAGAAGCGTACAATGAGCAGTTCTTC.

The chain combines TRBV5-1 with TRBJ2-7, with 15 bases matching TRBD2. V dropped 3 bases and J dropped 11; count of bases not matched to a gene: 6. This CDR3 contains 14 residues. Germline V CDR1 and CDR2: SGHRS, YFSETQ. DNA of the CDR3: TGCGCCAGCAGCTGGGGGACTAGCGGGAGGTCGGAGTACTTC. Residues: CASSWGTSGRSEYF.

The chain combines TRBV5-1 with TRBJ2-3, with 11 bases matching TRBD2. The CDR3 is made up of 15 amino acids. Germline V CDR1 and CDR2: SGHRS, YFSETQ. After removal of 4 bases from V and 2 bases from J, the junction contained 3 bases not matched to a gene. CDR3 nucleotides: TGCGCCAGCAGCATAGCGGGGGGGATCACAGATACGCAGTATTTT. It is translated as CASSIAGGITDTQYF.

The CDR3 nucleotides read TGTGCCAGCCAGGTACTCGGCTATGGCTACACCTTC. This sequence encodes CASQVLGYGYTF. The J gene is TRBJ1-2, the V gene TRBV6-1; D is undetermined. The V end was cut by 8 bases, the J end by 4 bases, with 11 bases between. Germline V CDR1 and CDR2: MNHNS, SASEGT. The CDR3 extends over 12 amino acids.

This clone turned up a few times. The chain employs TRBV7-2 and TRBJ1-6; D call uncertain. From germline, CDR1 is SGHTA and CDR2 FQGNSA. The ends were cut back, 2 bases at V and 0 bases at J, with 11 bases in the middle. CDR3 length: 17 residues. The CDR3: CASSLLKPSSYNSPLHF. CDR3 coding DNA: TGTGCCAGCAGCTTATTAAAGCCTAGCTCCTATAATTCACCCCTCCACTTT.

V and J are TRBV5-1 and TRBJ1-1, with a possible D match to TRBD1 (5 bases). The CDR3 is 15 amino acids. V lost 0 bases to trimming and J lost 0 bases, with 9 bases between them. Looked up from germline, CDR1 is SGHRS and CDR2 is YFSETQ. The CDR3 DNA is TGCGCCAGCAGCTTGGGACAGAGTTTGAACACTGAAGCTTTCTTT. It translates to CASSLGQSLNTEAFF.

The rearrangement links TRBV7-2 to TRBJ2-7; D remains ambiguous. This CDR3 contains 15 residues. Germline assignment: CDR1 SGHTA and CDR2 FQGNSA. V lost 5 bases, J lost 1 base, and 15 bases lay in between. The CDR3 nucleotides are TGTGCCAGCAGCATCCACCCTGGTCAGTCCTACGAGCAGTACTTC. This gives the protein CASSIHPGQSYEQYF.

The V and J genes are TRBV28 and TRBJ2-1; weak D call: TRBD2 (6 bases). Germline lookup yields CDR1 MDHEN and CDR2 SYDVKM. The V gene lost 7 bases and the J gene lost 10 bases, with 20 bases spanning the gap. This CDR3 region has 14 residues. This CDR3 is CASNLPGLRREQFF. In DNA, the CDR3 is TGTGCCAGCAACCTTCCGGGACTTCGGAGGGAGCAGTTCTTC.

This sequence joins TRBV7-7 and TRBJ2-1; 11 nucleotides line up with TRBD1. V lost 5 bases, J lost 5 bases, and 5 bases stayed unmatched. Per the germline V gene, CDR1 is SSHAT and CDR2 is FNYEAQ (reference sequence). The CDR3 runs 15 residues. In DNA, the CDR3 is TGTGCCAGCAGCCTCCGGGACAGGGGGAACAATGAGCAGTTCTTC. This translates into CASSLRDRGNNEQFF.

The chain has TRBV5-1 and TRBJ1-2, with D possibly TRBD1 on 6 matching bases. The V and J ends lost 0 bases and 3 bases respectively, with 12 bases between them. This CDR3 is 15 amino acids long. From germline, CDR1 is SGHRS and CDR2 YFSETQ. The DNA for the CDR3 is TGCGCCAGCAGCTTGGATCAGGGGAAGGACTATGGCTACACCTTC. Translated: CASSLDQGKDYGYTF. Full variable domain (missing parts from reference TRBV5-1 and TRBJ1-2): KAGVTQTPRYLIKTRGQQVTLSCSPISGHRSVSWYQQTPGQGLQFLFEYFSETQRNKGNFPGRFSGRQFSNSRSEMNVSTLELGDSALYLCASSLDQGKDYGYTFGSGTRLTVV.

The count of this clone is one. The V gene is TRBV29-1, the J gene TRBJ2-7, with 7 bases fitting TRBD1. Germline loops: CDR1 SQVTM, CDR2 ANQGSEA. The CDR3 has 15 residues. Losses at the gene ends were 1 base for V and 1 base for J; bases not matched to a gene: 7. The DNA for the CDR3 is TGCAGCGTTGAAGCTACAGGGGCCGAGTCCTACGAGCAGTACTTC. Protein: CSVEATGAESYEQYF.

The chain employs TRBV18 and TRBJ1-6, with a tentative D call TRBD1 (6 bases). The CDR3 covers 14 residues. Trimming stripped 2 bases from V and 10 bases from J, with 12 bases between. CDR1 is KGHSH and CDR2 is LQKENI in the germline V gene. The chain's CDR3 is CASSPDRFRSPLHF. For the CDR3, the DNA is TGTGCCAGCTCACCAGACAGGTTTCGGTCACCCCTCCACTTT.

The genes are TRBV6-5 and TRBJ2-1, with 10 bases identical to TRBD2. The CDR3 has 15 amino acids. Per germline, CDR1 MNHEY and CDR2 SVGAGI. After removal of 6 bases from V and 2 bases from J, the junction contained 4 bases not matched to a gene. The CDR3 spells CASRRTSGTYNEQFF. The CDR3 nucleotides read TGTGCCAGCAGGAGGACTAGCGGAACCTACAATGAGCAGTTCTTC.

The V gene is TRBV2, the J gene TRBJ2-3; 8 bases are a match to TRBD1. Germline V gene lookup returns CDR1 SNHLY and CDR2 FYNNEI. The CDR3 spans 13 residues. The J segment lost 2 bases and the V segment lost 9 bases, leaving 4 bases of the junction unmatched. The CDR3 nucleotides read TGTGCCAGTAACAGGGGGTACACAGATACGCAGTATTTT. Translation: CASNRGYTDTQYF.

This clone has a single count. The rearrangement uses TRBV7-6 and TRBJ2-1; possible D gene TRBD1, 5 bases. In germline, CDR1 is SGHVS, CDR2 FNYEAQ. V lost 5 bases, J lost 0 bases, and 17 bases lay in between. The CDR3 consists of 17 residues. CDR3 DNA: TGTGCCAGCAGCACGAGCTACGACAGCGCCTCCTACAATGAGCAGTTCTTC. Translating gives CASSTSYDSASYNEQFF.

The chain has TRBV13 and TRBJ1-2, with 8 bases lining up with TRBD1. CDR1 is PRHDT and CDR2 is FYEKMQ in the germline V gene (reference sequence). With 10 bases clipped from V and 5 bases from J, the junction kept 18 bases outside the gene matches. The CDR3 is 16 amino acids. The CDR3 bases are TGTGCCATCACATTCCAATTCCGGACAGGGTTATATGGCTACACCTTC. Encoded protein: CAITFQFRTGLYGYTF.

This rearrangement joins TRBV6-4 to TRBJ2-3; 8 bases match TRBD2. Germline V gene lookup returns CDR1 MRHNA and CDR2 SNTAGT. V was clipped by 3 bases and J by 4 bases; unmatched bases: 6. The CDR3 runs to 15 residues. DNA of the CDR3: TGTGCCAGCAGTGATCTTGCGGGGGGTCCAGATACGCAGTATTTT. Translating gives CASSDLAGGPDTQYF.

V and J are TRBV28 and TRBJ1-2, with 8 bases lining up with TRBD1. The CDR3 length is 16 residues. Germline V gene data show CDR1 as MDHEN and CDR2 as SYDVKM. V was pared by 8 bases and J by 0 bases, with 11 bases of the junction left unmatched. The CDR3: CASGSYTGGSNYGYTF. The CDR3, as DNA: TGTGCCAGCGGGAGCTATACAGGGGGTTCTAACTATGGCTACACCTTC.

The chain joins TRBV7-3 to TRBJ2-3; no clear D gene. CDR1 is SGHTA, CDR2 FQGTGA, per germline. There are 14 residues in the CDR3. The ends were cut back, 3 bases at V and 6 bases at J, with 13 bases in the middle. The CDR3 DNA follows: TGTGCCAGCAGCTTCTTGTCGAGCTCGGATACGCAGTATTTT. Protein sequence: CASSFLSSSDTQYF.

This sequence joins TRBV9 and TRBJ1-6; D remains ambiguous. Deletions cut 0 bases from V and 9 bases from J, with 4 bases between. The CDR3 is 12 residues long. Germline lookup yields CDR1 SGDLS and CDR2 YYNGEE. Here the CDR3 DNA reads TGTGCCAGCAGCGTAGACGGTTCACCCCTCCACTTT. Translated, it gives CASSVDGSPLHF.